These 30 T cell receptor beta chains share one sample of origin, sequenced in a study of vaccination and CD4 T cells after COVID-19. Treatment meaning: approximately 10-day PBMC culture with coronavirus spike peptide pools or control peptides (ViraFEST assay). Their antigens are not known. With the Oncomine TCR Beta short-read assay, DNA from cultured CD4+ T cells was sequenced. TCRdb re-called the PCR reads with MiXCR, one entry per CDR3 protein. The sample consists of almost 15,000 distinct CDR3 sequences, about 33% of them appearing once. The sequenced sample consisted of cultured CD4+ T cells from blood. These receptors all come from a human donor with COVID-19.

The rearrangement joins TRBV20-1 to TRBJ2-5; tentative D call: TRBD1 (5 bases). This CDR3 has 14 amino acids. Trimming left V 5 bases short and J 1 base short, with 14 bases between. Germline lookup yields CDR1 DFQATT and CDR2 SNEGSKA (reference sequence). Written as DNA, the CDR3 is TGCAGTGCTCCAGGGTTTACCTCCCAAGAGACCCAGTACTTC. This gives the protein CSAPGFTSQETQYF.

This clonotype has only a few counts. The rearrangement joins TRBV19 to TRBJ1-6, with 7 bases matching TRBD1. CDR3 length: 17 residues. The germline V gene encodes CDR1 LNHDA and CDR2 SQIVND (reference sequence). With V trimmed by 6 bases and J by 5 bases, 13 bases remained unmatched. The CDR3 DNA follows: TGTGCCAGTAGCAAAAGGGGAGGGGGCGCGGATAATTCACCCCTCCACTTT. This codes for CASSKRGGGADNSPLHF.

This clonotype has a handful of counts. The CDR3 DNA is TGTGCCAGCACCCTACAGGGGAAAGGGGACTATGGCTACACCTTC. The encoded protein is CASTLQGKGDYGYTF. V usage is TRBV28 and J usage is TRBJ1-2; 7 bases fit TRBD1. CDR1 is MDHEN and CDR2 is SYDVKM in the germline V gene. Unmatched junction bases numbered 11, after V lost 7 bases and J lost 3 bases. This CDR3 has 15 amino acids.

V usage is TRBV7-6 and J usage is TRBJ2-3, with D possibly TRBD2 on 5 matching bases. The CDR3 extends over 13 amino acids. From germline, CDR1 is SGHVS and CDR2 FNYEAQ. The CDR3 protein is CAASRTSTDTQYF. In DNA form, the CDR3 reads TGTGCAGCTAGCAGAACAAGCACAGATACGCAGTATTTT.

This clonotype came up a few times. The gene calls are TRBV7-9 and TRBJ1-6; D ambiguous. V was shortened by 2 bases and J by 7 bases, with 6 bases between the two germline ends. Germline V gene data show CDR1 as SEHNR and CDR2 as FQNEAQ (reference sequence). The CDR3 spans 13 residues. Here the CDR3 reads CASSLPGNSPLHF. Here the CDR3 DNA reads TGTGCCAGCAGCTTACCGGGGAATTCACCCCTCCACTTT.

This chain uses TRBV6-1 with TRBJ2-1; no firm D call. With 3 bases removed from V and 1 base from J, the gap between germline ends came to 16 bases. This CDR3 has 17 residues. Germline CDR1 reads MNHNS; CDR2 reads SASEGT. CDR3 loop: CASSEKRVGGSYNEQFF. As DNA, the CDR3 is TGTGCCAGCAGTGAGAAAAGGGTTGGTGGATCCTACAATGAGCAGTTCTTC.

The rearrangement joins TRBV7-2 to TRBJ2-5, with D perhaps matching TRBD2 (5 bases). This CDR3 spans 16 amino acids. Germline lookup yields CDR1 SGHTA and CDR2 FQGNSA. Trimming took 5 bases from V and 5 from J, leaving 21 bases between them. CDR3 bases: TGTGCCAGCAGCCCCCGAGAAACTAGATCGGGTGAGACCCAGTACTTC. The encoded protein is CASSPRETRSGETQYF.

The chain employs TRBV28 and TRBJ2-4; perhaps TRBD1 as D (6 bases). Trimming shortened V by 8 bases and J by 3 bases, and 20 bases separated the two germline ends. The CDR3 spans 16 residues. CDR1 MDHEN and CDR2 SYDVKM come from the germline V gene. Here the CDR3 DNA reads TGTGCCAGCGACAAGTACCAGGGGACCGACAAAAACATTCAGTACTTC. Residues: CASDKYQGTDKNIQYF.

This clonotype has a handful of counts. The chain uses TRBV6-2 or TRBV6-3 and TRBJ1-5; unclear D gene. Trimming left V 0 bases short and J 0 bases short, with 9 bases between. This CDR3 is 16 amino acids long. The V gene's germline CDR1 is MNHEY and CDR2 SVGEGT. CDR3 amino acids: CASSYSGFYSNQPQHF. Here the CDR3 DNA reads TGTGCCAGCAGTTACTCTGGGTTTTATAGCAATCAGCCCCAGCATTTT.

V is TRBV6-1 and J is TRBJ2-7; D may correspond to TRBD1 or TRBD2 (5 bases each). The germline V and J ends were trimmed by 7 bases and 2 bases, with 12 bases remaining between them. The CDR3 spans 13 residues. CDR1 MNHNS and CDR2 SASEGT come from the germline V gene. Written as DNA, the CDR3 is TGTGCCAGCATCGACAGCGGTACCTACGAGCAGTACTTC. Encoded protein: CASIDSGTYEQYF.

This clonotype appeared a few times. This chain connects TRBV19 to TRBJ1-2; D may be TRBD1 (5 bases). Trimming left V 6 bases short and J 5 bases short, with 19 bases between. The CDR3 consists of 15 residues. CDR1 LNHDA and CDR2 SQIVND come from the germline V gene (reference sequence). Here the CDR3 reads CASSRGEGVDYGYTF. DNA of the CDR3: TGTGCCAGTAGCCGAGGTGAAGGGGTAGATTATGGCTACACCTTC. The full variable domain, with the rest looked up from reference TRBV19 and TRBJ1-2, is DGGITQSPKYLFRKEGQNVTLSCEQNLNHDAMYWYRQDPGQGLRLIYYSQIVNDFQKGDIAEGYSVSREKKESFPLTVTSAQKNPTAFYLCASSRGEGVDYGYTFGSGTRLTVV.

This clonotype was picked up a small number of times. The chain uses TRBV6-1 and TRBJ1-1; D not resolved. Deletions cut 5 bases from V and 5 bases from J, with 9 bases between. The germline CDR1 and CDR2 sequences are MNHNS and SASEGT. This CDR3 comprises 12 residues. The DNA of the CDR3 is TGTGCCAGCAGTCCCCCCGGGACTGAAGCTTTCTTT. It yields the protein CASSPPGTEAFF.

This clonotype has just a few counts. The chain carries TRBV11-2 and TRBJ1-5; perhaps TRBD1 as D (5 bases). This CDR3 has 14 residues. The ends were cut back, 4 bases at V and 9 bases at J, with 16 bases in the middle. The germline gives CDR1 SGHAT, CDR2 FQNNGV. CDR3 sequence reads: CASSSAGGVRPQHF. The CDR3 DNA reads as TGTGCCAGCAGCTCAGCGGGGGGGGTTAGGCCCCAGCATTTT.

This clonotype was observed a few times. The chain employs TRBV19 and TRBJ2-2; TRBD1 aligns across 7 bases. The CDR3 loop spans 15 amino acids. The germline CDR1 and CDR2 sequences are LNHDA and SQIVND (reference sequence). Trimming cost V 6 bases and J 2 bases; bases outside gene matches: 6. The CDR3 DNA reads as TGTGCCAGTAGCTCGACAGGGATTAACACCGGGGAGCTGTTTTTT. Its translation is CASSSTGINTGELFF.

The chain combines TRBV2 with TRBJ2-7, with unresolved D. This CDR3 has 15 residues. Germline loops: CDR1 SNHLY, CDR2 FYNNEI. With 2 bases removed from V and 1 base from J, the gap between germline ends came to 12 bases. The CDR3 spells CASSESQARSYEQYF. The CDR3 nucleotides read TGTGCCAGCAGTGAATCCCAGGCCAGGTCCTACGAGCAGTACTTC. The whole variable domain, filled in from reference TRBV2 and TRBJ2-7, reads EPEVTQTPSHQVTQMGQEVILRCVPISNHLYFYWYRQILGQKVEFLVSFYNNEISEKSEIFDDQFSVERPDGSNFTLKIRSTKLEDSAMYFCASSESQARSYEQYFGPGTRLTVT.

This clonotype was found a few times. The CDR3 DNA reads TGCAGTGCTAGAGGGACTGGGGGAGAAAAGCAGTACTTC. It is translated as CSARGTGGEKQYF. The chain recombines TRBV20-1 with TRBJ2-7, with D tentatively TRBD1 or TRBD2 (5 bases each). V lost 1 base and J lost 8, with 15 bases in between. Germline V lookup: CDR1 DFQATT, CDR2 SNEGSKA (reference sequence). This CDR3 has 13 residues.

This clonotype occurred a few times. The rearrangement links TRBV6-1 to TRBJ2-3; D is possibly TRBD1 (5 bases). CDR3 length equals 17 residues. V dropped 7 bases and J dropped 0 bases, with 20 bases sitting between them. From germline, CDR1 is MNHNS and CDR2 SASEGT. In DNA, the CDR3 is TGTGCCAGCATCTTGGGTCAGGGTGCCTCTAGCACAGATACGCAGTATTTT. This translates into CASILGQGASSTDTQYF.

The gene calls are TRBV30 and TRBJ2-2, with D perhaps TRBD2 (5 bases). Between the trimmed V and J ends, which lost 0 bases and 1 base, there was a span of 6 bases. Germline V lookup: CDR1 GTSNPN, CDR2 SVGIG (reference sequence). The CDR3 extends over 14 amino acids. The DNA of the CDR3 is TGTGCCTGGAGTGTAGGAGGGAACACCGGGGAGCTGTTTTTT. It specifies CAWSVGGNTGELFF.

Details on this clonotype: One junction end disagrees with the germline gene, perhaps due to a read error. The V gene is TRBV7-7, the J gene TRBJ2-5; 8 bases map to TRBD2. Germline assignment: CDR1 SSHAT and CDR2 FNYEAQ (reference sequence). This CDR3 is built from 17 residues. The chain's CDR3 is CASSLGPPGLVTETQYF. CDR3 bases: TGTGCTAGCAGCTTAGGTCCGCCGGGACTAGTTACGGAGACCCAGTACTTC.

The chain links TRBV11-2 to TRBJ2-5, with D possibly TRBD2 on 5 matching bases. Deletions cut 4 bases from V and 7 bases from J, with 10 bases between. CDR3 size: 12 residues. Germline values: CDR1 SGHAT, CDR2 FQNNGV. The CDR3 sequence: CASSSNRGTQYF. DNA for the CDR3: TGTGCCAGCAGCTCTAACCGGGGGACCCAGTACTTC.

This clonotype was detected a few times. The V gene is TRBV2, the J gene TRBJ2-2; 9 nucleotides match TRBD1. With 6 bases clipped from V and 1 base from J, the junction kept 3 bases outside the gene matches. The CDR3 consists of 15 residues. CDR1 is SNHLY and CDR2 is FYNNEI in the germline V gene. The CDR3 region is CASRPDRGNTGELFF. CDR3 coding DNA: TGTGCCAGCAGACCGGACAGGGGGAACACCGGGGAGCTGTTTTTT.

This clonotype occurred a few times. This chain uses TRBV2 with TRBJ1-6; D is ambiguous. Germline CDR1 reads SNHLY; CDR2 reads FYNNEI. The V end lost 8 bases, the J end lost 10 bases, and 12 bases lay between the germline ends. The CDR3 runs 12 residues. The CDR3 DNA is TGTGCCAGCCGCTCTCAAATGTCACCCCTCCACTTT. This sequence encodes CASRSQMSPLHF.

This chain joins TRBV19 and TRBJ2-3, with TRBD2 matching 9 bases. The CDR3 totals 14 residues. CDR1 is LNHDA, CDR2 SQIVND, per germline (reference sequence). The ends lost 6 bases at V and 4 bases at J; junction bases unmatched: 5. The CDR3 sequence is CASRASGAPDTQYF. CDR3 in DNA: TGTGCCAGTAGGGCTAGCGGGGCCCCAGATACGCAGTATTTT.

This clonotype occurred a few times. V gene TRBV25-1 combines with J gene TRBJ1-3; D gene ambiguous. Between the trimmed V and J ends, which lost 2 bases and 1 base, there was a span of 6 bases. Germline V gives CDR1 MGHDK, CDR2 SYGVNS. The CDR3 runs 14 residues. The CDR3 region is CASSEERSGNTIYF. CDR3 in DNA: TGTGCCAGCAGTGAAGAGCGGTCTGGAAACACCATATATTTT.

In DNA, the CDR3 is TGCGCCAGCAGCTTGGAGGGGAACACCGGGGAGCTGTTTTTT. Translated: CASSLEGNTGELFF. The chain recombines TRBV5-1 with TRBJ2-2; D is uncertain. The CDR3 totals 14 residues. With 0 bases removed from V and 1 base from J, the gap between germline ends came to 4 bases. Germline V CDR1 and CDR2: SGHRS, YFSETQ.

The CDR3 here is CASTLIGTVYEQYF. As DNA, the CDR3 is TGTGCCAGCACCCTTATTGGGACAGTCTACGAGCAGTACTTC. This chain uses TRBV12-3 or TRBV12-4 with TRBJ2-7, with 7 bases that match TRBD1. CDR3 length equals 14 residues. Trimming cost V 7 bases and J 3 bases; bases outside gene matches: 9.

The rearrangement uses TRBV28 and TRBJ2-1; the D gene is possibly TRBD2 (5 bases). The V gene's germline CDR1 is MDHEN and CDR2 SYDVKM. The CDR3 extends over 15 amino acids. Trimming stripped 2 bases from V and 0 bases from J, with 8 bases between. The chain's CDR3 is CASSLVAISYNEQFF. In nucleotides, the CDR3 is TGTGCCAGCAGTTTAGTAGCGATCTCCTACAATGAGCAGTTCTTC.

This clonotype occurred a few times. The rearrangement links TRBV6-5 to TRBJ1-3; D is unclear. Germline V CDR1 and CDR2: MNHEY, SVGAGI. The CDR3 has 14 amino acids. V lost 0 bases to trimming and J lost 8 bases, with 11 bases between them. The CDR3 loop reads CASSYSEREYTIYF. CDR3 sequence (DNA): TGTGCCAGCAGTTACTCGGAGAGGGAATACACCATATATTTT.

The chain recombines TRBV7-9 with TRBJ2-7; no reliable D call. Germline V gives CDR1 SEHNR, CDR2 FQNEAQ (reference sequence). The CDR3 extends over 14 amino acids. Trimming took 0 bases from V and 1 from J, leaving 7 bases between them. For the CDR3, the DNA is TGTGCCAGCAGCTTAGCGGCCCAGTCCTACGAGCAGTACTTC. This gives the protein CASSLAAQSYEQYF.

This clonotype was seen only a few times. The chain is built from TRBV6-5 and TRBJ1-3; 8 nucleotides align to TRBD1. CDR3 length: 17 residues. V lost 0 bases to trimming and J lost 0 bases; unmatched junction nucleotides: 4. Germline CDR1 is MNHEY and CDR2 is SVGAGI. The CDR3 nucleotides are TGTGCCAGCAGTTACTCCCGGACAGGGAGCTCTGGAAACACCATATATTTT. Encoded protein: CASSYSRTGSSGNTIYF.